This TCR beta chain is drawn from a study of post-analysis software for immune sequencing data. V dropped 6 bases and J dropped 2; count of bases not matched to a gene: 7. There are 15 residues in the CDR3. Included in the TCR beta cDNA libraries were unique molecular identifiers. One entry per CDR3 protein results from TCRdb running MiXCR on the PCR reads. The data hold roughly 580,000 distinct CDR3 sequences, with roughly 45% observed a single time. Regarding this clonotype: Its specificity is unknown.

Points from the study as a whole: Five TRBV segments, including TRBV5-6, TRBV5-1 and TRBV20-1, were more frequent in patients than controls.

Sequencing was performed on blood. This clonotype was obtained from a girl aged 5-17 years with multiple sclerosis. This chain joins TRBV12-3 or TRBV12-4 and TRBJ2-5; 9 nucleotides agree with TRBD1. CDR3 in DNA: TGTGCCAGCAGCGCAGGACAGGGGTCACAAGAGACCCAGTACTTC. Its translation is CASSAGQGSQETQYF.